Below are 5 T cell receptor beta chains sequenced from a single sample in a study of graft-versus-host responses after intestinal transplantation. The repertoire was sequenced with immunoSEQ multiplex PCR; TCRdb's copy has only in-frame clones and lacks some. The table records roughly 100,000 clones, 90% to 95% of them present only once. Their antigen targets remain unknown. This specimen consisted of unstimulated CD8+ T cells sorted from spleen or lymph node cells, obtained before intestinal transplant. The receptors originated from a human donor who received an intestinal transplant.

The rearrangement joins TRBV7-2 to TRBJ2-2; D gene uncertain. Trimming shortened V by 1 base and J by 1 base, and 10 bases separated the two germline ends. Germline CDR1 SGHTA, CDR2 FQGNSA. The CDR3 is 16 residues long. The CDR3 DNA reads as TGTGCCAGCAGCTTAGTTCTTAGCCGGAACACCGGGGAGCTGTTTTTT. It codes for CASSLVLSRNTGELFF. The whole variable domain, remainder taken from reference TRBV7-2 and TRBJ2-2, is GAGVSQSPSNKVTEKGKDVELRCDPISGHTALYWYRQSLGQGLEFLIYFQGNSAPDKSGLPSDRFSAERTGGSVSTLTIQRTQQEDSAVYLCASSLVLSRNTGELFFGEGSRLTVL.

The chain is built from TRBV15 and TRBJ2-2; D call uncertain. The CDR3 is 11 amino acids. V dropped 8 bases and J dropped 7 bases, with 8 bases sitting between them. The germline V gene encodes CDR1 LNHNV and CDR2 YYDKDF (reference sequence). The CDR3 sequence: CATRRVGELFF. CDR3 DNA: TGTGCCACCCGCCGGGTCGGGGAGCTGTTTTTT.

The gene calls are TRBV7-6 and TRBJ2-1, with TRBD2 matching over 14 bases. V was pared by 5 bases and J by 5 bases, with 14 bases of the junction left unmatched. Germline assignment: CDR1 SGHVS and CDR2 FNYEAQ. There are 19 residues in the CDR3. CDR3 residues: CASSNGLAGGLGSDNEQFF. Written as DNA, the CDR3 is TGTGCCAGCAGCAATGGACTAGCGGGGGGCCTAGGATCGGACAATGAGCAGTTCTTC.

The chain links TRBV7-6 to TRBJ1-1; D is uncertain. This CDR3 is 12 amino acids long. V was clipped by 6 bases and J by 2 bases, with 7 bases between them. Germline values: CDR1 SGHVS, CDR2 FNYEAQ. CDR3 DNA sequence: TGTGCCAGCAGGACGGATAACACTGAAGCTTTCTTT. This translates into CASRTDNTEAFF.

The rearrangement joins TRBV7-9 to TRBJ2-1; 12 bases agree with TRBD2. V shed 6 bases, J shed 8 bases, and the junction held 11 bases outside the gene matches. CDR3 length: 16 residues. CDR1 SEHNR and CDR2 FQNEAQ come from the germline V gene (reference sequence). The CDR3 region is CASSPTWLAGGDEQFF. CDR3 nucleotides: TGTGCCAGCAGTCCCACGTGGCTAGCGGGGGGGGATGAGCAGTTCTTC.